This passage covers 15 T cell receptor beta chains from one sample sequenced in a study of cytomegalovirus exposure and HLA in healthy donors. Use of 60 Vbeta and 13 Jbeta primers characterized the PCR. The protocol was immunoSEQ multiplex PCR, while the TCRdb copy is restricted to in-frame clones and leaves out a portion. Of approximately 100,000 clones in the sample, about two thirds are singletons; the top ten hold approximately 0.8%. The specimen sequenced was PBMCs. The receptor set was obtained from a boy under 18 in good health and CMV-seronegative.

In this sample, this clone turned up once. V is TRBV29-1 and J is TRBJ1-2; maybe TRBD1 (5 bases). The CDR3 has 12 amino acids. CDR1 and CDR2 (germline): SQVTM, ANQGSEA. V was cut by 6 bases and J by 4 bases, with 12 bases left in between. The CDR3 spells CSVGGDTYGYTF. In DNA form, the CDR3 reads TGCAGCGTGGGGGGAGATACCTATGGCTACACCTTC. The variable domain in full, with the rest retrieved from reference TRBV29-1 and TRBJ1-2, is SAVISQKPSRDICQRGTSLTIQCQVDSQVTMMFWYRQQPGQSLTLIATANQGSEATYESGFVIDKFPISRPNLTFSTLTVSNMSPEDSSIYLCSVGGDTYGYTFGSGTRLTVV.

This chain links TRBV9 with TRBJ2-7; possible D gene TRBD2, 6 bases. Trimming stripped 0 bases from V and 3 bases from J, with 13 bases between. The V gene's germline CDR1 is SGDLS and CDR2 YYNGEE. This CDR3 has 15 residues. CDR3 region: CASSVGVSGVYEQYF. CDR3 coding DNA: TGTGCCAGCAGCGTAGGGGTTAGCGGCGTCTACGAGCAGTACTTC.

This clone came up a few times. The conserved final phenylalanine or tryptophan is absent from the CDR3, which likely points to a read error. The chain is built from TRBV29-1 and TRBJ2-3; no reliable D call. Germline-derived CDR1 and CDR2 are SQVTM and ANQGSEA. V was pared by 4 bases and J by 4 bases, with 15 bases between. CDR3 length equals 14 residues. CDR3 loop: CSVGRSPGPDTQYV. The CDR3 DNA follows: TGCAGCGTTGGGCGGAGCCCCGGTCCAGATACGCAGTATGTT.

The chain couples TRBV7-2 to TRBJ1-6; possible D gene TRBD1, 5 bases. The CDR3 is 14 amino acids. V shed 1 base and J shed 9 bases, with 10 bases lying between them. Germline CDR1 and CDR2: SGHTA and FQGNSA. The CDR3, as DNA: TGTGCCAGCAGCTTAGGGCAGGGAGGTTCACCCCTCCACTTT. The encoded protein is CASSLGQGGSPLHF.

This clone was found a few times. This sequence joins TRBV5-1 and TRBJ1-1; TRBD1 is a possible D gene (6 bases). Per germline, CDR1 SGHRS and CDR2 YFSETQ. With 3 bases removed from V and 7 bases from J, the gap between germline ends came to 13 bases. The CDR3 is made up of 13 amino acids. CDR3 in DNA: TGCGCCAGCAGCTGGGGGCGGTGGAATGAAGCTTTCTTT. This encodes CASSWGRWNEAFF.

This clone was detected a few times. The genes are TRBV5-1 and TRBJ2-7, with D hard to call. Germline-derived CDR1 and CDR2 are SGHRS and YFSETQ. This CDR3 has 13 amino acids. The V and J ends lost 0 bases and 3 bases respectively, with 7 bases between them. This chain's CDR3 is CASSLGAYYEQYF. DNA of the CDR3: TGCGCCAGCAGCTTGGGGGCTTACTACGAGCAGTACTTC.

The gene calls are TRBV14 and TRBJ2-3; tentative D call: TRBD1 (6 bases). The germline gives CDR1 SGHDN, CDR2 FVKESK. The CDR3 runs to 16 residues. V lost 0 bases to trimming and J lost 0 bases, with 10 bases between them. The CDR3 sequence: CASSQDTRGSTDTQYF. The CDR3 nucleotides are TGTGCCAGCAGCCAAGATACGAGGGGGAGCACAGATACGCAGTATTTT.

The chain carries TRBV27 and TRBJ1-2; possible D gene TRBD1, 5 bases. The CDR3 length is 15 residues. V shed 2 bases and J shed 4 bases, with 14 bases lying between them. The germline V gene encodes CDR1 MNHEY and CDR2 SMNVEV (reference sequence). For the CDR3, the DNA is TGTGCCAGCAGTTTACAAGTCAGGGTCCCCTATGGCTACACCTTC. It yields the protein CASSLQVRVPYGYTF.

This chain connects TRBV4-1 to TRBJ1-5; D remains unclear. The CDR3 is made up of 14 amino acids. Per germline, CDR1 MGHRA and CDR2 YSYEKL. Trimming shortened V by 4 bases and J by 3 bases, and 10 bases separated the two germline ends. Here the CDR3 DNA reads TGCGCCAGCAGCCCCCCGGGTATCAATCAGCCCCAGCATTTT. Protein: CASSPPGINQPQHF.

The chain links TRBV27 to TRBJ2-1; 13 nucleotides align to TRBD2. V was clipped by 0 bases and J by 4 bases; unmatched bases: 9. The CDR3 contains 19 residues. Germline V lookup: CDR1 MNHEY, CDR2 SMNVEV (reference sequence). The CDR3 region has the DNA TGTGCCAGCAGTTTATCCCCACTAGCGGGAGGGCCGATGTACAATGAGCAGTTCTTC. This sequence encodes CASSLSPLAGGPMYNEQFF.

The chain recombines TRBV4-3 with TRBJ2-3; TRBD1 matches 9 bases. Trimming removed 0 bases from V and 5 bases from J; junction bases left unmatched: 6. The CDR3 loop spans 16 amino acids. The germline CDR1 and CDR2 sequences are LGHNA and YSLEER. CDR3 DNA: TGCGCCAGCAGCCAAGATAACAGGGGGCTAAGAGATACGCAGTATTTT. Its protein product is CASSQDNRGLRDTQYF.

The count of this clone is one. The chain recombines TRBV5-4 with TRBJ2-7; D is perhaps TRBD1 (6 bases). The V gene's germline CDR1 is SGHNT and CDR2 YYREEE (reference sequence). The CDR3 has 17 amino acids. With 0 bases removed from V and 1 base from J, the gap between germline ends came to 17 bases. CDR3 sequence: CASSLASTGPRSYEQYF. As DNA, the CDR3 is TGTGCCAGCAGCTTGGCCTCGACAGGTCCCCGATCCTACGAGCAGTACTTC.

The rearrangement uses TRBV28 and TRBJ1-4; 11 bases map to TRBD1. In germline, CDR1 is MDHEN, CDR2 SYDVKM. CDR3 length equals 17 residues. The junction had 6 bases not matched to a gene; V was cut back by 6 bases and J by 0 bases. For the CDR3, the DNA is TGTGCCAGCAGCCTGGGACAGGGGGGCCCAACTAATGAAAAACTGTTTTTT. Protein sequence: CASSLGQGGPTNEKLFF.

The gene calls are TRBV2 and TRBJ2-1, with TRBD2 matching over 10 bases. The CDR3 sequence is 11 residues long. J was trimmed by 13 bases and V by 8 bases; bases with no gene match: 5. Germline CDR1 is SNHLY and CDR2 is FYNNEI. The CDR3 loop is CASQAGGPQFF. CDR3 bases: TGTGCCAGCCAAGCGGGGGGGCCTCAGTTCTTC. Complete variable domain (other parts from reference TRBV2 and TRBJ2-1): EPEVTQTPSHQVTQMGQEVILRCVPISNHLYFYWYRQILGQKVEFLVSFYNNEISEKSEIFDDQFSVERPDGSNFTLKIRSTKLEDSAMYFCASQAGGPQFFGPGTRLTVL.

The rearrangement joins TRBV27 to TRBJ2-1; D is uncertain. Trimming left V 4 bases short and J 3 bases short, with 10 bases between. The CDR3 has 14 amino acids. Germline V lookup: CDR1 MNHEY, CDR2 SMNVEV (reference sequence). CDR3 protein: CASSYTGNYNEQFF. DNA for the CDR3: TGTGCCAGCAGTTATACTGGTAACTACAATGAGCAGTTCTTC.